The 6 T cell receptor beta chains below were found in one sample sequenced in a study of PD-1 blockade in mismatch repair-deficient tumors. The table came from immunoSEQ multiplex PCR; TCRdb's copy has only in-frame clones and leaves some out. The table includes 90,000 to 120,000 clones, about four fifths detected once. Sample: peripheral blood, taken roughly 36 weeks after starting pembrolizumab. Receptors were obtained from an adult with mismatch repair-deficient cancer.

The chain joins TRBV10-3 to TRBJ2-7, with D perhaps TRBD1 or TRBD2 (6 bases each). The CDR3 has 12 residues. The V end was cut by 10 bases, the J end by 7 bases, with 17 bases between. The germline V gene encodes CDR1 ENHRY and CDR2 SYGVKD. The CDR3 reads CATLGGKAEQYF. In nucleotides, the CDR3 is TGTGCCACCTTAGGGGGGAAGGCTGAGCAGTACTTC.

The rearrangement uses TRBV27 and TRBJ2-5, with 8 positions matching TRBD2. The CDR3 extends over 14 amino acids. With V trimmed by 5 bases and J by 5 bases, 7 bases remained unmatched. Per the germline V gene, CDR1 is MNHEY and CDR2 is SMNVEV (reference sequence). CDR3 DNA sequence: TGTGCCAGCAGTCCAACGGGGGGGTATGAGACCCAGTACTTC. Its translation is CASSPTGGYETQYF.

The CDR3 bases are TGTGCCAGCAGCTTAGCGGGACGGATAGTACCTGATCACAAAATCTACGAGCAGTACTTC. Translation gives CASSLAGRIVPDHKIYEQYF. The chain has TRBV11-3 and TRBJ2-7; D may match TRBD1 or TRBD2 (5 bases each). This CDR3 comprises 20 residues. V was cut by 1 base and J by 3 bases, with 28 bases left in between. Germline V gene data show CDR1 as SGHNT and CDR2 as YENEEA. Full variable domain (outside the CDR3, taken from reference TRBV11-3 and TRBJ2-7): EAGVVQSPRYKIIEKKQPVAFWCNPISGHNTLYWYLQNLGQGPELLIRYENEEAVDDSQLPKDRFSAERLKGVDSTLKIQPAELGDSAVYLCASSLAGRIVPDHKIYEQYFGPGTRLTVT.

The gene calls are TRBV6-1 and TRBJ1-5, with TRBD1 as a possible D gene (6 bases). Germline CDR1 MNHNS, CDR2 SASEGT. Trimming shortened V by 6 bases and J by 6 bases, and 18 bases separated the two germline ends. The CDR3 runs 15 residues. The CDR3 region is CASRDTGREGQPQHF. Here the CDR3 DNA reads TGTGCCAGCAGGGACACAGGGAGGGAGGGTCAGCCCCAGCATTTT.

The V call is TRBV5-1, the J call TRBJ2-3, with D possibly TRBD2 on 6 matching bases. Germline V gene sequence: CDR1 SGHRS, CDR2 YFSETQ. CDR3 length: 13 residues. Between the trimmed V and J ends, which lost 6 bases and 1 base, there was a span of 9 bases. CDR3 coding DNA: TGCGCCAGCACGGGAGCACGCACAGATACGCAGTATTTT. Translation gives CASTGARTDTQYF.

The gene calls are TRBV29-1 and TRBJ1-4; 7 bases align to TRBD1. This CDR3 has 16 residues. Germline CDR1 and CDR2: SQVTM and ANQGSEA. Trimming cost V 0 bases and J 4 bases; bases outside gene matches: 8. CDR3 nucleotide sequence: TGCAGCGTTGAAGACAGGGGCAGGGGGGATAATGAAAAACTGTTTTTT. Translating it yields CSVEDRGRGDNEKLFF.